One and the same sample provided the 18 T cell receptor beta chains below, sequenced in a study of CD4 and CD8 cells across lung adenocarcinoma regions. TCRdb reprocessed the PCR reads via MiXCR and lists one record per CDR3 protein. The data hold around 9,800 distinct CDR3 sequences, with about 55% observed a single time. Sequencing was carried out using CD4+ T cells from the center of a lung tumor. These receptors originate from a male donor with lung adenocarcinoma. The CD4 and CD8 labels of this study may be unreliable.

The chain carries TRBV4-1 and TRBJ2-5; D is undetermined. CDR1 MGHRA and CDR2 YSYEKL come from the germline V gene. This CDR3 region has 15 residues. The V gene lost 4 bases and the J gene lost 2 bases, with 14 bases spanning the gap. The CDR3 region is CASSPSTTSQETQYF. The CDR3 region has the DNA TGCGCCAGCAGCCCGTCCACGACCTCACAAGAGACCCAGTACTTC.

The chain couples TRBV6-1 to TRBJ2-5; 13 bases fit TRBD2. CDR1 and CDR2 from the germline V gene are MNHNS and SASEGT. The CDR3 sequence is 18 residues long. V gave up 4 bases and J gave up 11 bases; unmatched junction bases: 19. The CDR3 region has the DNA TGTGCCAGCAGTGTAGCCTGGACTAGCGGGAGCATGGGCGATGAGCAGTACTTC. Translated, it gives CASSVAWTSGSMGDEQYF.

The chain combines TRBV6-1 with TRBJ2-2; a weak D match, TRBD1 (6 bases). V shed 4 bases and J shed 14 bases, with 29 bases lying between them. CDR3 length: 17 amino acids. The germline gives CDR1 MNHNS, CDR2 SASEGT. The DNA of the CDR3 is TGTGCCAGCAGTGTACATGTTGGGGCAGGGGACCACGAGGCCCTGTTTTTT. Its translation is CASSVHVGAGDHEALFF.

This clonotype is termed medium-sized (0.01 to 0.1%). V usage is TRBV7-2 and J usage is TRBJ2-5; 10 bases line up with TRBD2. The J call may be in error: the DNA end matches TRBJ2-7 better. Germline CDR1 reads SGHTA; CDR2 reads FQGNSA. This CDR3 region has 16 residues. The CDR3 nucleotides read TGTGCCAGCAGCCCCTATTCCAGCGGGGGGGCCGACGAGCAGTACTTC. Its protein is CASSPYSSGGADEQYF.

This clonotype was recorded a few times. The rearrangement links TRBV20-1 to TRBJ2-1; 7 bases are shared with TRBD1. The CDR3 runs to 14 residues. V lost 2 bases, J lost 6 bases, and 7 bases stayed unmatched. Germline loops: CDR1 DFQATT, CDR2 SNEGSKA (reference sequence). In DNA form, the CDR3 reads TGCAGTGCTAGAAACAGGGGAGAGAGCAATGAGCAGTTCTTC. This gives the protein CSARNRGESNEQFF.

Sample share makes this clonotype medium-sized. V is TRBV27 and J is TRBJ2-1, with 8 positions matching TRBD2. This CDR3 is built from 15 residues. Germline CDR1 is MNHEY and CDR2 is SMNVEV (reference sequence). V lost 6 bases and J lost 6; bases outside the gene matches: 10. The DNA for the CDR3 is TGTGCCAGCAGGAGCCCCGAGCGGGAGTTCAATGAGCAGTTCTTC. Protein sequence: CASRSPEREFNEQFF.

The J gene is TRBJ2-5, the V gene TRBV6-1; D remains ambiguous. The J call may be in error: the DNA end matches TRBJ2-7 better. The CDR3 is made up of 14 amino acids. Germline CDR1 reads MNHNS; CDR2 reads SASEGT. CDR3: CASRVREQLYEQYF. The CDR3 DNA reads as TGTGCCAGCAGGGTTAGGGAACAGTTATACGAGCAGTACTTC.

V usage is TRBV6-5 and J usage is TRBJ2-5; tentatively, D is TRBD1 or TRBD2 (6 bases each). The better agreement between TRBJ2-7 and the DNA end casts doubt on the J call. The CDR3 extends over 15 amino acids. CDR1 and CDR2 from the germline V gene are MNHEY and SVGAGI. For the CDR3, the DNA is TGTGCCAGCAGTTACTCGATTGGAGGGGGGTACGAGCAGTACTTC. Translated, it gives CASSYSIGGGYEQYF.

This clonotype was seen at least ten times. A much larger clone lies a single base off, so this may be a read error. The chain couples TRBV6-1 to TRBJ2-1; D is unclear. V was clipped by 5 bases and J by 13 bases, with 18 bases between them. This CDR3 is built from 13 residues. In germline, CDR1 is MNHNS, CDR2 SASEGT. The CDR3 protein is CASSRWVSETQFF. The CDR3 bases are TGTGCCAGCAGTCGGTGGGTTTCGGAGACCCAGTTCTTC.

This clonotype is labeled as medium-sized. The chain uses TRBV6-1 and TRBJ1-6; the D is unclear. This CDR3 is 17 amino acids long. Trimming stripped 2 bases from V and 5 bases from J, with 16 bases between. Germline loops: CDR1 MNHNS, CDR2 SASEGT. CDR3 in DNA: TGTGCCAGCAGTGAAAGACGCACTCTTACCCATAATTCACCCCTCCACTTT. Translating it yields CASSERRTLTHNSPLHF.

This sequence joins TRBV6-2 or TRBV6-3 and TRBJ2-3; a weak D match, TRBD1 (6 bases). Trimming stripped 7 bases from V and 0 bases from J, with 17 bases between. The CDR3 runs 16 residues. The germline CDR1 and CDR2 sequences are MNHEY and SVGEGT. Here the CDR3 DNA reads TGTGCCAGCAACAGGGAAACATCCACTAGCACAGATACGCAGTATTTT. This encodes CASNRETSTSTDTQYF.

This clonotype came up many times. The chain has TRBV7-2 and TRBJ2-5; 9 bases line up with TRBD1. In germline, CDR1 is SGHTA, CDR2 FQGNSA. The CDR3 is 16 residues long. The V gene end was trimmed by 5 bases and the J gene end by 2 bases; junction bases not matched to a gene: 9. The CDR3 DNA sequence: TGTGCCAGCAGCCCCGTCCGGGACAGGGCACAAGAGACCCAGTACTTC. Encoded protein: CASSPVRDRAQETQYF.

This sequence joins TRBV11-3 and TRBJ2-4; possible D gene TRBD2, 6 bases. The DNA end is a closer match to TRBJ2-5, so the J assignment may be wrong. Germline CDR1 is SGHNT and CDR2 is YENEEA. The CDR3 totals 15 residues. CDR3 amino acids: CASSLGGIIGETQYF. The CDR3 DNA reads TGTGCCAGCAGCTTAGGCGGGATAATCGGAGAGACCCAGTACTTC.

The chain links TRBV10-3 to TRBJ2-5; D possibly uses TRBD1 or TRBD2 (5 bases each). The CDR3 runs to 15 residues. V was trimmed by 11 bases and J by 4 bases, leaving 23 bases between them. Germline V gene sequence: CDR1 ENHRY, CDR2 SYGVKD. The CDR3 spells CAVGDGAPHPETQYF. The CDR3 DNA reads TGTGCCGTGGGTGACGGGGCCCCCCACCCAGAGACCCAGTACTTC.

Concerning this clonotype itself: Mismatch with germline at one junction end may stem from a read error. The gene calls are TRBV6-1 and TRBJ2-5; D may match TRBD1 or TRBD2 (6 bases each). Germline loops: CDR1 MNHNS, CDR2 SASEGT. The CDR3 contains 15 residues. The CDR3: CASSEGGSGANELYF. CDR3 in DNA: TGTGCCAGCAGTGAAGGGGGGTCGGGGGCCAACGAGCTGTATTTC.

Comment on this clonotype: An end of the junction differs from the germline gene, which may be a read error. The J gene is TRBJ2-3, the V gene TRBV6-1, with D tentatively TRBD1 or TRBD2 (6 bases each). The CDR3 length is 16 residues. The germline CDR1 and CDR2 sequences are MNHNS and SASEGT. CDR3 protein: CASSGAGGWHKDTQYF. CDR3 DNA: TGTGCCAGCAGTGGGGCCGGGGGCTGGCACAAAGATACGCAGTATTTC.

With regard to this clonotype: Germline is not matched at one junction end, which may reflect a read error. The chain combines TRBV6-5 with TRBJ2-3, with TRBD2 matching over 8 bases. Germline CDR1 is MNHEY and CDR2 is SVGAGI. The CDR3 covers 19 residues. The CDR3 nucleotides are TGTGCCAGCAGTTCCACCGCGCTGGCGGGGGGCCGAGACCAAGATACGCAGTATTTC. It codes for CASSSTALAGGRDQDTQYF.

By share of the sample, this clonotype is large. The gene calls are TRBV27 and TRBJ2-1, with a weak D call TRBD2 (7 bases). The length of the CDR3 is 13 residues. V gave up 10 bases and J gave up 8 bases, with 18 bases separating them. Looked up from germline, CDR1 is MNHEY and CDR2 is SMNVEV (reference sequence). CDR3: CATRGGTGDEQFF. The CDR3 DNA follows: TGTGCCACACGCGGGGGCACGGGGGATGAGCAGTTCTTC.